This T cell receptor (beta chain) comes out of a study of cytomegalovirus exposure and HLA in healthy donors. At the level of the study: The 120 or so validation repertoires used a platform that matched the one used for the 550 to 800 first-cohort repertoires, as a later analysis reported.

V trimming: 1 base; J trimming: 5 bases; junction bases outside the gene matches: 12. The V gene's germline CDR1 is MGHRA and CDR2 YSYEKL. CDR3 size: 17 residues. As regards this clone: The antigen is not known.

Repertoires were generated with immunoSEQ multiplex PCR, while TCRdb's copy carries only in-frame clones and drops some. The data show some 170,000 clones, with around nine tenths seen just once and 1.4% held by the top ten. Regarding the study as a whole: The TCR clusters that emerged in the first cohort tended, a later analysis found, to co-occur in the 120 or so validation repertoires. Cytomegalovirus-associated TCR beta chains were listed, numbering 164.

The sample taken for sequencing was PBMCs. The source of this sequence is a woman in her thirties in good health and CMV-seronegative. The chain recombines TRBV4-1 with TRBJ1-1, with 8 bases fitting TRBD1. The CDR3 sequence: CASSQVPQQGAGTEAFF. The CDR3 nucleotides are TGCGCCAGCAGCCAAGTCCCCCAGCAGGGGGCGGGGACTGAAGCTTTCTTT.